This T cell receptor beta chain came from a study of cytomegalovirus exposure and HLA in healthy donors. Study context: Earlier findings included about 120 million unique TCR beta sequences obtained from roughly 200 million T cells.

Details on this clone: The antigen is not known.

Trimming removed 1 base from V and 9 bases from J; junction bases left unmatched: 7. The CDR3 has 14 residues. Germline CDR1 is SGHDT and CDR2 is YYEEEE. Study results and limitations: In a later analysis, TCR beta V- and J-gene trimming showed a link to a missense DCLRE1C variant. Previous analysis showed most TCR beta V segments were productive about 90% or about 30% of the time.

PCR used 60 Vbeta primers and 13 Jbeta primers. TCRdb's copy holds only in-frame clones and misses some; the assay was immunoSEQ multiplex PCR. The repertoire has about 83,000 clones, roughly 76% of them found once; the top ten carry around 1.8%. The source is a woman aged 25 to 39 in good health and CMV-seronegative. Sequenced material: PBMCs. The V call is TRBV5-6, the J call TRBJ2-5; 9 bases are shared with TRBD1. CDR3 residues: CASSLPGQGIPQYF. The CDR3 DNA is TGTGCCAGCAGCTTGCCGGGACAGGGAATCCCCCAGTACTTC. The variable domain in full, completed from reference TRBV5-6 and TRBJ2-5, reads DAGVTQSPTHLIKTRGQQVTLRCSPKSGHDTVSWYQQALGQGPQFIFQYYEEEERQRGNFPDRFSGHQFPNYSSELNVNALLLGDSALYLCASSLPGQGIPQYFGPGTRLLVL.